The 30 T cell receptor beta chains below were found in one sample sequenced in a study of cytomegalovirus exposure and HLA in healthy donors (TCRdb year 2017). The library was built by means of the immunoSEQ multiplex PCR assay. A mixture of 60 forward primers for TCR Vbeta segments and 13 reverse primers for TCR Jbeta segments was used in the multiplex PCR. TCRdb took this table from immuneACCESS and kept in-frame rearrangements with V and J called. Such tables lack part of the clones; where checked against another copy, unresolved V genes explain under half of the gap, and the rest is unexplained. This sample gives 150,000 to 200,000 clones in total; about 65% of them show up just once. Together, the top ten hold roughly 7.1% of the sample. Sequencing input: PBMCs. The receptors stem from a man aged 40-49 years in good health and CMV-seropositive.

The rearrangement uses TRBV6-1 and TRBJ2-7; D unclear. Germline CDR1 MNHNS, CDR2 SASEGT. V was clipped by 3 bases and J by 0 bases, with 12 bases between them. The CDR3 is made up of 15 amino acids. The CDR3 sequence is CASSDFGRLSYEQYF. In DNA, the CDR3 is TGTGCCAGCAGTGATTTTGGCAGACTCTCCTACGAGCAGTACTTC.

The chain recombines TRBV19 with TRBJ2-2; 8 bases match TRBD1. The CDR3 is 15 residues long. In germline, CDR1 is LNHDA, CDR2 SQIVND (reference sequence). J lost 1 base, V lost 7 bases, and 5 bases had no gene match. CDR3 residues: CASTGTGLNTGELFF. CDR3 bases: TGTGCCAGTACCGGGACAGGCTTGAACACCGGGGAGCTGTTTTTT.

The chain has TRBV29-1 and TRBJ2-3, with 7 bases identical to TRBD2. The CDR3 sequence is 14 residues long. The germline V gene has CDR1 SQVTM and CDR2 ANQGSEA. V was clipped by 3 bases and J by 0 bases; unmatched bases: 3. Written as DNA, the CDR3 is TGCAGCGTTGAGCCTAGCGGTAGCACAGATACGCAGTATTTT. Translation: CSVEPSGSTDTQYF.

This clone was found a few times. The rearrangement links TRBV7-9 to TRBJ1-5, with D uncertain. The germline gives CDR1 SEHNR, CDR2 FQNEAQ (reference sequence). The CDR3 totals 14 residues. V was pared by 2 bases and J by 4 bases, with 9 bases between. Here the CDR3 DNA reads TGTGCCAGCAGCTTATACTCCCCTAATCAGCCCCAGCATTTT. Encoded protein: CASSLYSPNQPQHF. Variable domain in full (rest from reference TRBV7-9 and TRBJ1-5): DTGVSQNPRHKITKRGQNVTFRCDPISEHNRLYWYRQTLGQGPEFLTYFQNEAQLEKSRLLSDRFSAERPKGSFSTLEIQRTEQGDSAMYLCASSLYSPNQPQHFGDGTRLSIL.

The chain couples TRBV18 to TRBJ2-3; TRBD2 agrees at 9 bases. CDR1 and CDR2 (germline): KGHSH, LQKENI. This CDR3 spans 16 amino acids. After removal of 6 bases from V and 1 base from J, the junction contained 8 bases not matched to a gene. CDR3 loop: CASSTRLAEGTDTQYF. The CDR3 DNA follows: TGTGCCAGCTCCACCCGACTAGCGGAGGGCACAGATACGCAGTATTTT.

V usage is TRBV4-1 and J usage is TRBJ2-7, with TRBD2 matching 14 bases. In germline, CDR1 is MGHRA, CDR2 YSYEKL. The CDR3 contains 16 residues. J lost 6 bases, V lost 3 bases, and 7 bases had no gene match. CDR3: CASSHGLAGGQREQYF. Written as DNA, the CDR3 is TGCGCCAGCAGCCACGGACTAGCGGGGGGCCAGCGCGAGCAGTACTTC.

This rearrangement joins TRBV6-1 to TRBJ2-7, with 8 nucleotides matching TRBD1. V trimming: 0 bases; J trimming: 6 bases; junction bases outside the gene matches: 4. From germline, CDR1 is MNHNS and CDR2 SASEGT. CDR3 length: 14 residues. The DNA of the CDR3 is TGTGCCAGCAGTGAAGCTGGGACAGGCGGCGAGCAGTACTTC. Translating gives CASSEAGTGGEQYF.

The chain recombines TRBV4-1 with TRBJ2-5; weak D call: TRBD2 (7 bases). V lost 4 bases, J lost 7 bases, and 25 bases lay in between. Per the germline V gene, CDR1 is MGHRA and CDR2 is YSYEKL. There are 17 residues in the CDR3. The CDR3 DNA reads TGCGCCAGCAGCCCAGCGCAGTCCGGGGGGCCCGTCGGGACCCAGTACTTC. The encoded protein is CASSPAQSGGPVGTQYF.

The J gene is TRBJ2-2, the V gene TRBV2; no reliable D call. The V gene lost 11 bases and the J gene lost 5 bases, with 12 bases spanning the gap. The germline V gene has CDR1 SNHLY and CDR2 FYNNEI. This CDR3 has 12 amino acids. This CDR3 reads CAGSRETGELFF. CDR3 coding DNA: TGTGCCGGTAGTCGAGAGACCGGGGAGCTGTTTTTT. Together with reference TRBV2 and TRBJ2-2, the CDR3 gives the full variable domain: EPEVTQTPSHQVTQMGQEVILRCVPISNHLYFYWYRQILGQKVEFLVSFYNNEISEKSEIFDDQFSVERPDGSNFTLKIRSTKLEDSAMYFCAGSRETGELFFGEGSRLTVL.

The chain is built from TRBV9 and TRBJ2-7; D remains unclear. The length of the CDR3 is 15 residues. Germline-derived CDR1 and CDR2 are SGDLS and YYNGEE. Trimming cost V 0 bases and J 2 bases, with 12 bases left between them. The CDR3 protein is CASSVVPDGAYEQYF. CDR3 bases: TGTGCCAGCAGCGTAGTTCCCGACGGAGCCTACGAGCAGTACTTC.

This chain joins TRBV4-2 and TRBJ1-5; D is undetermined. V gave up 6 bases and J gave up 1 base, with 16 bases separating them. Germline V CDR1 and CDR2: LGHNA, YNFKEQ. The CDR3 loop spans 16 amino acids. For the CDR3, the DNA is TGTGCCAGCAGTTACTTGATGGCGGGGAGCAATCAGCCCCAGCATTTT. This codes for CASSYLMAGSNQPQHF.

The chain has TRBV19 and TRBJ2-3; D not resolved. The germline V and J ends were trimmed by 9 bases and 5 bases, with 12 bases remaining between them. In germline, CDR1 is LNHDA, CDR2 SQIVND (reference sequence). This CDR3 has 12 residues. The CDR3 nucleotides read TGTGCCAGGGCAAAGAGAGGAGATACGCAGTATTTT. Protein: CARAKRGDTQYF. Full variable domain (missing parts from reference TRBV19 and TRBJ2-3): DGGITQSPKYLFRKEGQNVTLSCEQNLNHDAMYWYRQDPGQGLRLIYYSQIVNDFQKGDIAEGYSVSREKKESFPLTVTSAQKNPTAFYLCARAKRGDTQYFGPGTRLTVL.

The chain is built from TRBV2 and TRBJ1-6; D not resolved. Germline CDR1 reads SNHLY; CDR2 reads FYNNEI. This CDR3 region has 15 residues. Trimming took off 6 bases at V and 0 bases at J, with 9 bases between the two ends. CDR3 loop: CASREHGSYNSPLHF. Written as DNA, the CDR3 is TGTGCCAGCAGAGAACACGGCTCCTATAATTCACCCCTCCACTTT. Supplemented by reference TRBV2 and TRBJ1-6, the full variable domain reads EPEVTQTPSHQVTQMGQEVILRCVPISNHLYFYWYRQILGQKVEFLVSFYNNEISEKSEIFDDQFSVERPDGSNFTLKIRSTKLEDSAMYFCASREHGSYNSPLHFGNGTRLTVT.

The chain is built from TRBV19 and TRBJ1-2, with 7 bases matching TRBD1. Germline V gene sequence: CDR1 LNHDA, CDR2 SQIVND (reference sequence). CDR3 length: 15 amino acids. V gave up 0 bases and J gave up 7 bases; unmatched junction bases: 8. The CDR3 sequence is CASSIDQHRGGGYTF. In nucleotides, the CDR3 is TGTGCCAGTAGTATAGATCAGCACAGGGGCGGTGGCTACACCTTC.

This chain connects TRBV4-1 to TRBJ1-4; D might be TRBD1 (5 bases). Deletions cut 7 bases from V and 1 base from J, with 10 bases between. CDR1 and CDR2 (germline): MGHRA, YSYEKL. The CDR3 runs to 14 residues. CDR3 sequence reads: CASTKGLTNEKLFF. For the CDR3, the DNA is TGCGCCAGCACCAAGGGACTAACTAATGAAAAACTGTTTTTT.

In DNA, the CDR3 is TGTGCCAGCAGCCTTGTTAGCGGGGCGCAAGAGACCCAGTACTTC. Protein sequence: CASSLVSGAQETQYF. The genes are TRBV7-2 and TRBJ2-5; 8 bases fit TRBD2. The germline gives CDR1 SGHTA, CDR2 FQGNSA. V lost 5 bases, J lost 2 bases, and 7 bases stayed unmatched. This CDR3 is built from 15 residues.

V gene TRBV29-1 combines with J gene TRBJ2-5, with unresolved D. The J call could be wrong; TRBJ2-7 is a better fit for the DNA end. CDR1 SQVTM and CDR2 ANQGSEA come from the germline V gene. This CDR3 is built from 12 residues. DNA of the CDR3: TGCAGCGTCGTTACAGAGCCCTACGAGCAGTACTTC. Translating gives CSVVTEPYEQYF.

The genes are TRBV7-6 and TRBJ2-7; TRBD1 agrees at 8 bases. Per the germline V gene, CDR1 is SGHVS and CDR2 is FNYEAQ. V shed 5 bases and J 2 bases; nucleotides not matched to a gene: 5. CDR3 length equals 14 residues. CDR3 in amino acids: CASSRGQAAYEQYF. The CDR3 region has the DNA TGTGCCAGCAGCAGGGGACAGGCAGCCTACGAGCAGTACTTC.

The chain recombines TRBV30 with TRBJ2-3, with 8 bases identical to TRBD2. V lost 8 bases to trimming and J lost 7 bases; unmatched junction nucleotides: 20. Germline V gene lookup returns CDR1 GTSNPN and CDR2 SVGIG (reference sequence). CDR3 size: 16 residues. DNA of the CDR3: TGTGCCGGCAAAACCCAGGTAGCGGGGCTTCGGAATACGCAGTATTTT. This encodes CAGKTQVAGLRNTQYF.

The chain combines TRBV5-8 with TRBJ2-7, with a weak D call TRBD2 (5 bases). V was shortened by 4 bases and J by 4 bases, with 9 bases between the two germline ends. The V gene's germline CDR1 is SGHTS and CDR2 YDEGEE. The CDR3 is 12 amino acids. As DNA, the CDR3 is TGTGCCAGCAGCCCCCGGGGATACGAGCAGTACTTC. Translated: CASSPRGYEQYF.

The gene calls are TRBV15 and TRBJ2-3, with D hard to call. This CDR3 region has 13 residues. In germline, CDR1 is LNHNV, CDR2 YYDKDF (reference sequence). Trimming took off 0 bases at V and 4 bases at J, with 5 bases between the two ends. CDR3 protein: CATSRDPADTQYF. The CDR3 region has the DNA TGTGCCACCAGCAGAGATCCGGCAGATACGCAGTATTTT. The whole variable domain, remainder taken from reference TRBV15 and TRBJ2-3, is DAMVIQNPRYQVTQFGKPVTLSCSQTLNHNVMYWYQQKSSQAPKLLFHYYDKDFNNEADTPDNFQSRRPNTSFCFLDIRSPGLGDTAMYLCATSRDPADTQYFGPGTRLTVL.

This clone was seen just once. The genes are TRBV29-1 and TRBJ2-3; D uncertain. The ends were cut back, 3 bases at V and 14 bases at J, with 12 bases in the middle. Looked up from germline, CDR1 is SQVTM and CDR2 is ANQGSEA. The CDR3 covers 10 residues. The CDR3 bases are TGCAGCGTTGATGAGACATATGGGTATTTT. Protein product: CSVDETYGYF.

V and J are TRBV5-1 and TRBJ1-1; TRBD1 matches 7 bases. In germline, CDR1 is SGHRS, CDR2 YFSETQ. V shed 4 bases and J 0 bases; nucleotides not matched to a gene: 6. The CDR3 spans 15 residues. CDR3 nucleotides: TGCGCCAGCAGCCTCACAGGGGTGGTGAACACTGAAGCTTTCTTT. It yields the protein CASSLTGVVNTEAFF.

The V gene is TRBV5-4, the J gene TRBJ2-3; possibly TRBD2 for D (5 bases). The V gene's germline CDR1 is SGHNT and CDR2 YYREEE (reference sequence). The ends were cut back, 0 bases at V and 2 bases at J, with 13 bases in the middle. The CDR3 runs 16 residues. The CDR3 sequence is CASSLAASGFTDTQYF. For the CDR3, the DNA is TGTGCCAGCAGCTTGGCGGCGAGCGGATTCACAGATACGCAGTATTTT.

This clone was detected a few times. The V and J genes are TRBV4-2 and TRBJ1-5; D is perhaps TRBD1 (5 bases). Between the trimmed V and J ends, which lost 0 bases and 5 bases, there was a span of 11 bases. The CDR3 consists of 15 residues. Germline V gene sequence: CDR1 LGHNA, CDR2 YNFKEQ. The CDR3 is CASSQDMAGYQPQHF. The CDR3 DNA reads TGTGCCAGCAGCCAAGATATGGCAGGGTATCAGCCCCAGCATTTT.

The chain recombines TRBV6-5 with TRBJ2-2, with TRBD1 matching over 9 bases. Per germline, CDR1 MNHEY and CDR2 SVGAGI. The CDR3 is 15 residues long. The V segment lost 4 bases and the J segment 4 bases; nucleotides outside the gene matches: 4. The chain's CDR3 is CASSWGTGPTGELFF. The CDR3 nucleotides read TGTGCCAGCAGTTGGGGGACAGGGCCCACCGGGGAGCTGTTTTTT.

The chain uses TRBV11-2 and TRBJ2-2; 10 bases are a match to TRBD2. The germline CDR1 and CDR2 sequences are SGHAT and FQNNGV. V was pared by 1 base and J by 5 bases, with 4 bases of the junction left unmatched. The CDR3 has 16 residues. The CDR3 DNA sequence: TGTGCCAGCAGCTTAGTAGCTAGCGGGGGAACCGGGGAGCTGTTTTTT. Its protein product is CASSLVASGGTGELFF.

The chain links TRBV5-1 to TRBJ1-2; no firm D call. The ends were cut back, 0 bases at V and 2 bases at J, with 5 bases in the middle. The germline CDR1 and CDR2 sequences are SGHRS and YFSETQ. The CDR3 is 13 residues long. CDR3 loop: CASSLEENYGYTF. CDR3 DNA sequence: TGCGCCAGCAGCTTGGAGGAGAACTATGGCTACACCTTC.

V gene TRBV4-3 combines with J gene TRBJ1-2, with 9 bases fitting TRBD1. Germline CDR1 is LGHNA and CDR2 is YSLEER. V was pared by 3 bases and J by 6 bases, with 5 bases of the junction left unmatched. CDR3 length: 14 residues. The CDR3 loop is CASSQGDRADGYTF. CDR3 DNA sequence: TGCGCCAGCAGCCAGGGGGACAGGGCAGATGGCTACACCTTC.

J is TRBJ2-3 and V is TRBV7-2; D is perhaps TRBD2 (5 bases). The CDR3 covers 14 residues. V lost 2 bases and J lost 1, with 7 bases in between. Germline V gene data show CDR1 as SGHTA and CDR2 as FQGNSA. The CDR3 DNA follows: TGTGCCAGCAGCTTAAGTAGCGGCACAGATACGCAGTATTTT. The encoded protein is CASSLSSGTDTQYF.